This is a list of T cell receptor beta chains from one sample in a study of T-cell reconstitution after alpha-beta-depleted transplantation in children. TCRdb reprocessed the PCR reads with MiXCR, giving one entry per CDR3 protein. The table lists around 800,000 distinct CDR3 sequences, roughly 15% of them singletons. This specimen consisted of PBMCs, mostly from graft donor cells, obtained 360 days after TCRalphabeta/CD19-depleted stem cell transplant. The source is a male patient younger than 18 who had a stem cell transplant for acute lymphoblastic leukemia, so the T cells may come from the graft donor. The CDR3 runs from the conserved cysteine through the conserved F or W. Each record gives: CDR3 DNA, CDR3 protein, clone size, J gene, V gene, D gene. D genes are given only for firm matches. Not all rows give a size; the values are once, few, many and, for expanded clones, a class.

CDR3 DNA: TGCAGCGTTGAAACCCGGGACATTGTTGGGACTTACGAGCAGTACTTC; CDR3 protein: CSVETRDIVGTYEQYF; clone size: many; J gene: TRBJ2-7; V gene: TRBV29-1; D gene: .
CDR3 DNA: TGTGCCAGCAATGAAAGGCAGGAGTGGGGCAATGAGCAGTTCTTC; CDR3 protein: CASNERQEWGNEQFF; clone size: few; J gene: TRBJ2-1; V gene: TRBV6-2/TRBV6-3; D gene: .
CDR3 DNA: TGTGCCAGCCGGGACACCCATCCAGAGACCCAGTACTTC; CDR3 protein: CASRDTHPETQYF; clone size: few; J gene: TRBJ2-5; V gene: TRBV7-9; D gene: .
CDR3 DNA: TGTGCCAGCAGGGTCGATAGCTATAATGAGCAGTTCTTC; CDR3 protein: CASRVDSYNEQFF; clone size: many; J gene: TRBJ2-1; V gene: TRBV12-3/TRBV12-4; D gene: .
CDR3 DNA: TGTGCCAGCAGCTTCCCCGGACAGGGAAGGGCGCAAGAGACCCAGTACTTC; CDR3 protein: CASSFPGQGRAQETQYF; clone size: few; J gene: TRBJ2-5; V gene: TRBV11-1; D gene: TRBD1
CDR3 DNA: TGCGCCAGCAGCCAGCTACAGGGGGGTCAGCCCCAGCATTTT; CDR3 protein: CASSQLQGGQPQHF; clone size: .; J gene: TRBJ1-5; V gene: TRBV4-1; D gene: TRBD1
CDR3 DNA: TGTGCCAGCAGCGGAATAGGAAACACCATATATTTT; CDR3 protein: CASSGIGNTIYF; clone size: .; J gene: TRBJ1-3; V gene: TRBV6-5; D gene: .
CDR3 DNA: TGTGCCAGCAGTCGCCGAGTGGGCTACGAGCAGTACTTC; CDR3 protein: CASSRRVGYEQYF; clone size: once; J gene: TRBJ2-7; V gene: TRBV28; D gene: .
CDR3 DNA: TGTGCCAGCAGTTCCTCCGGGACTAGGCACTACGAGCAGTACTTC; CDR3 protein: CASSSSGTRHYEQYF; clone size: .; J gene: TRBJ2-7; V gene: TRBV28; D gene: TRBD2
CDR3 DNA: TGCGCCAGCAGCCCCAGGTGGGGTGCAAGCTCTGGGGCCAACGTCCTGACTTTC; CDR3 protein: CASSPRWGASSGANVLTF; clone size: .; J gene: TRBJ2-6; V gene: TRBV5-1; D gene: .
CDR3 DNA: TGTGCCAGCAGCGACGACCTAGCGGGAGGGCCCCCAGAGCAGTTCTTC; CDR3 protein: CASSDDLAGGPPEQFF; clone size: .; J gene: TRBJ2-1; V gene: TRBV7-6; D gene: TRBD2
CDR3 DNA: TGCGCCAGCAGCTTCGACTATAGCTCCTACAATGAGCAGTTCTTC; CDR3 protein: CASSFDYSSYNEQFF; clone size: .; J gene: TRBJ2-1; V gene: TRBV5-1; D gene: .
CDR3 DNA: TGCGCCAGCAGCTTGGCTGGGGAAGTTAAACTGTTTTTT; CDR3 protein: CASSLAGEVKLFF; clone size: few; J gene: TRBJ1-4; V gene: TRBV5-1; D gene: .
CDR3 DNA: TGTGCCAGCAGTGAACGAGGGCTTGGCAATCAGCCCCAGCATTTT; CDR3 protein: CASSERGLGNQPQHF; clone size: few; J gene: TRBJ1-5; V gene: TRBV6-1; D gene: .
CDR3 DNA: TGTGCCAGCAGGGCGGGACACAATGAGCAGTTCTTC; CDR3 protein: CASRAGHNEQFF; clone size: few; J gene: TRBJ2-1; V gene: TRBV12-3/TRBV12-4; D gene: .
CDR3 DNA: TGTGCCAGCAGCACCTTTGGGACTAGAGGCGATGAGCAGTTCTTC; CDR3 protein: CASSTFGTRGDEQFF; clone size: .; J gene: TRBJ2-1; V gene: TRBV27; D gene: TRBD2
CDR3 DNA: TGCAGCGTTGATCCAAATAACTATGGCTACACCTTC; CDR3 protein: CSVDPNNYGYTF; clone size: many; J gene: TRBJ1-2; V gene: TRBV29-1; D gene: .
CDR3 DNA: TGTGCCAGCAGCCCTCGGACAGCACCCTCCGGGGCCAACGTCCTGACTTTC; CDR3 protein: CASSPRTAPSGANVLTF; clone size: .; J gene: TRBJ2-6; V gene: TRBV7-8; D gene: .
CDR3 DNA: TGTGCCAGCTCGCTGAACAGGGATGAAAAACTGTTTTTT; CDR3 protein: CASSLNRDEKLFF; clone size: few; J gene: TRBJ1-4; V gene: TRBV18; D gene: .
CDR3 DNA: TGTGCCAGCAGTTTATACAGGGTCAATGAGCAGTTCTTC; CDR3 protein: CASSLYRVNEQFF; clone size: few; J gene: TRBJ2-1; V gene: TRBV2; D gene: .
CDR3 DNA: TGCAGTGCTAGAGATCTAAGCGGGAGGGCGAGTCATGAGCAGTTCTTC; CDR3 protein: CSARDLSGRASHEQFF; clone size: few; J gene: TRBJ2-1; V gene: TRBV20-1; D gene: TRBD2
CDR3 DNA: TGTGCCAGCTCACTCCAGCTCGGACAGGGGACTGGAAACACCATATATTTT; CDR3 protein: CASSLQLGQGTGNTIYF; clone size: few; J gene: TRBJ1-3; V gene: TRBV18; D gene: TRBD1
CDR3 DNA: TGCAGTGCTAGAGATTGGGACGGTTCCTACGAGCAGTACTTC; CDR3 protein: CSARDWDGSYEQYF; clone size: .; J gene: TRBJ2-7; V gene: TRBV20-1; D gene: .
CDR3 DNA: TGCAGTGCTAGTCATGCGGGTTATTCCTACAATGAGCAGTTCTTC; CDR3 protein: CSASHAGYSYNEQFF; clone size: .; J gene: TRBJ2-1; V gene: TRBV20-1; D gene: .
CDR3 DNA: TGTGCCAGCTCACCCCAGGACCGATGGATGGATGGCTACACCTTC; CDR3 protein: CASSPQDRWMDGYTF; clone size: few; J gene: TRBJ1-2; V gene: TRBV18; D gene: .
CDR3 DNA: TGTGCCAGCAGCTTGTTTACGGTCCCACTAGCGGAATACAATGAGCAGTTCTTC; CDR3 protein: CASSLFTVPLAEYNEQFF; clone size: many; J gene: TRBJ2-1; V gene: TRBV13; D gene: TRBD2
CDR3 DNA: TGCGCCAGCAGCCAACGCGGGGAGCTGTTTTTT; CDR3 protein: CASSQRGELFF; clone size: .; J gene: TRBJ2-2; V gene: TRBV4-1; D gene: .
CDR3 DNA: TGTGCCAGCAGCCAAGACACTAGCAGGAACACCGGGGAGCTGTTTTTT; CDR3 protein: CASSQDTSRNTGELFF; clone size: few; J gene: TRBJ2-2; V gene: TRBV14; D gene: .
CDR3 DNA: TGTGCCAGCAGCTTTAGGACCGGGACTAGCGGGAGACGGGGCACAGATACGCAGTATTTT; CDR3 protein: CASSFRTGTSGRRGTDTQYF; clone size: .; J gene: TRBJ2-3; V gene: TRBV11-2; D gene: TRBD2
CDR3 DNA: TGTGCCAGCAGTTTATTTAGCCCTACCCCGACCTACGAGCAGTACTTC; CDR3 protein: CASSLFSPTPTYEQYF; clone size: few; J gene: TRBJ2-7; V gene: TRBV27; D gene: .
CDR3 DNA: TGTGCCAGGGGGGGGGGTAGCGGGGGCAATGAGCAGTTCTTC; CDR3 protein: CARGGGSGGNEQFF; clone size: .; J gene: TRBJ2-1; V gene: TRBV11-2; D gene: TRBD2
CDR3 DNA: TGTGCCAGCAGCTTAAGCAGGGGGGGAACTGAAGCTTTCTTT; CDR3 protein: CASSLSRGGTEAFF; clone size: .; J gene: TRBJ1-1; V gene: TRBV7-9; D gene: TRBD1
CDR3 DNA: TGTGCCACCTCGACGGGTGCGAACACCGGGGAGCTGTTTTTT; CDR3 protein: CATSTGANTGELFF; clone size: few; J gene: TRBJ2-2; V gene: TRBV19; D gene: .
CDR3 DNA: TGCGCCAGCAGCCCAACAGCTTATGGCTACACCTTC; CDR3 protein: CASSPTAYGYTF; clone size: many; J gene: TRBJ1-2; V gene: TRBV5-1; D gene: .
CDR3 DNA: TGCAGTGTCAGGGGTCAGGGTGGTGAAGCTTTCTTT; CDR3 protein: CSVRGQGGEAFF; clone size: many; J gene: TRBJ1-1; V gene: TRBV20-1; D gene: .
CDR3 DNA: TGCAGTGCCGACTCCCGGACTAGCGGGTACGAGCAGTACTTC; CDR3 protein: CSADSRTSGYEQYF; clone size: .; J gene: TRBJ2-7; V gene: TRBV20-1; D gene: TRBD2
CDR3 DNA: TGTGCCAGCAGCTTATCCCGAGGGGGATCCTACAATGAGCAGTTCTTC; CDR3 protein: CASSLSRGGSYNEQFF; clone size: .; J gene: TRBJ2-1; V gene: TRBV7-2; D gene: .
CDR3 DNA: TGTGCCAGCAGTTACCAGGGAGCGGGGAACACTGAAGCTTTCTTT; CDR3 protein: CASSYQGAGNTEAFF; clone size: .; J gene: TRBJ1-1; V gene: TRBV6-5; D gene: .
CDR3 DNA: TGTGCCAGCAGTTTCCTGCCAGTTTTCCTAGGGCCCCAGTACTTC; CDR3 protein: CASSFLPVFLGPQYF; clone size: .; J gene: TRBJ2-5; V gene: TRBV12-3/TRBV12-4; D gene: .
CDR3 DNA: TGTGCCAGCAGTTTATCGGCGAGACAGGCCTACGCGGGGGAGCTGTTTTTT; CDR3 protein: CASSLSARQAYAGELFF; clone size: .; J gene: TRBJ2-2; V gene: TRBV27; D gene: .
CDR3 DNA: TGTGCCAGCAGTAGTAGCGTAGCGGGGCCCTTTTGGAATGAGCAGTTCTTC; CDR3 protein: CASSSSVAGPFWNEQFF; clone size: .; J gene: TRBJ2-1; V gene: TRBV12-3/TRBV12-4; D gene: TRBD2
CDR3 DNA: TGTGCTAGTGGTTTGGCCCCCCTTGGCAATGAGCAGTTCTTC; CDR3 protein: CASGLAPLGNEQFF; clone size: few; J gene: TRBJ2-1; V gene: TRBV12-5; D gene: .